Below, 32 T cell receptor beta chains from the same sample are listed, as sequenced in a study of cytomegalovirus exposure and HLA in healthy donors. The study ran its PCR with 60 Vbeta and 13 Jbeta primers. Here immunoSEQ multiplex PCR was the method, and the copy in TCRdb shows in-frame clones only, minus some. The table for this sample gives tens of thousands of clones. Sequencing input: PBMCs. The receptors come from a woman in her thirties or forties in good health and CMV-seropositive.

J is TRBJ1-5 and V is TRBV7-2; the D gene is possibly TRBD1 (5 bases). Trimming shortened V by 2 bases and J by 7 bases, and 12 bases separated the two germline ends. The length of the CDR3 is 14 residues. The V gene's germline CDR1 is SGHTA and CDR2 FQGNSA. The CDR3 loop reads CASSLIGGGQPQHF. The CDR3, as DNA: TGTGCCAGCAGCTTAATTGGTGGGGGGCAGCCCCAGCATTTT.

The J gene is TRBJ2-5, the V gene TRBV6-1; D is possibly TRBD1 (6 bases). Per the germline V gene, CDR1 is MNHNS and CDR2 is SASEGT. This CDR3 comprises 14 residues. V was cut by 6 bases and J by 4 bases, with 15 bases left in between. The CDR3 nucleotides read TGTGCCAGCAGAAGGAACAGGGCAGTAGAGACCCAGTACTTC. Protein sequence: CASRRNRAVETQYF.

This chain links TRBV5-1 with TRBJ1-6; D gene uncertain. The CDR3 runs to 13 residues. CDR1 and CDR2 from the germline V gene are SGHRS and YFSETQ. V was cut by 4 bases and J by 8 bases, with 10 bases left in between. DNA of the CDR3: TGCGCCAGCAGCGCCGGGAAGGATTCACCCCTCCACTTT. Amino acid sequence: CASSAGKDSPLHF.

The CDR3 DNA reads as TGTGCCAGCAGCGAGCGGACCAGCTCTAACGAGCAGTACTTC. Its translation: CASSERTSSNEQYF. The J gene is TRBJ2-7, the V gene TRBV9; D might be TRBD2 (5 bases). Trimming shortened V by 3 bases and J by 5 bases, and 15 bases separated the two germline ends. The germline V gene encodes CDR1 SGDLS and CDR2 YYNGEE. This CDR3 has 14 amino acids.

The CDR3 protein is CASSGGGYSSPLHF. The CDR3, as DNA: TGTGCCAGCAGCGGAGGCGGGTACAGTTCACCCCTCCACTTT. The chain is built from TRBV9 and TRBJ1-6; D is unresolved. The CDR3 sequence is 14 residues long. Trimming pared 3 bases from V and 9 bases from J, leaving 13 bases between. CDR1 is SGDLS and CDR2 is YYNGEE in the germline V gene.

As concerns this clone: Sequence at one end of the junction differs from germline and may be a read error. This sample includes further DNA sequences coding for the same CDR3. The CDR3 is CASSVDRGNNYGYTF. Written as DNA, the CDR3 is TGTGCCAGCAGCGTGGACAGGGGGAATAACTATGGCTACACCTTC. The chain employs TRBV4-1 and TRBJ1-2; TRBD1 aligns across 10 bases. Germline loops: CDR1 MGHRA, CDR2 YSYEKL. The CDR3 runs 15 residues.

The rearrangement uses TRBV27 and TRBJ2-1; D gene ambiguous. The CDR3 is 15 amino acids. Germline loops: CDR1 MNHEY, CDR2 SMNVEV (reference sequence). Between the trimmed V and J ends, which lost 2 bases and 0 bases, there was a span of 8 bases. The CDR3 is CASSLSASSYNEQFF. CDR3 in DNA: TGTGCCAGCAGTTTAAGCGCGAGCTCCTACAATGAGCAGTTCTTC.

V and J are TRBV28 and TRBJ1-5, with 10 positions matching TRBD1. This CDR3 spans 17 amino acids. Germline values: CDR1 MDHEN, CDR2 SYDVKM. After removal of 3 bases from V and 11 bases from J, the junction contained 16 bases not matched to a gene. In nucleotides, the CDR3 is TGTGCCAGCAGTTTTGTGGGACAGGGGACTCTAATCAGTTCCCAGCATTTT. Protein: CASSFVGQGTLISSQHF. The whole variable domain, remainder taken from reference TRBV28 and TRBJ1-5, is DVKVTQSSRYLVKRTGEKVFLECVQDMDHENMFWYRQDPGLGLRLIYFSYDVKMKEKGDIPEGYSVSREKKERFSLILESASTNQTSMYLCASSFVGQGTLISSQHFGDGTRLSIL.

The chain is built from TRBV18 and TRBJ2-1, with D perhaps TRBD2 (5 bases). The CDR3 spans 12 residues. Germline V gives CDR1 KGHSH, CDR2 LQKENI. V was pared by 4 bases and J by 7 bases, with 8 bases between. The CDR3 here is CASSLLENEQFF. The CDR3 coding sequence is TGTGCCAGCTCACTACTAGAAAATGAGCAGTTCTTC.

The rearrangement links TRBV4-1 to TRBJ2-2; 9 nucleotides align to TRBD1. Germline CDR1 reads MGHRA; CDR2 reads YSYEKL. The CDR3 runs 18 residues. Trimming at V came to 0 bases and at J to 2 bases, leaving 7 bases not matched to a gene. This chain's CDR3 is CASSQDRRQGGNTGELFF. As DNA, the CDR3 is TGCGCCAGCAGCCAAGATCGAAGACAGGGGGGAAACACCGGGGAGCTGTTTTTT.

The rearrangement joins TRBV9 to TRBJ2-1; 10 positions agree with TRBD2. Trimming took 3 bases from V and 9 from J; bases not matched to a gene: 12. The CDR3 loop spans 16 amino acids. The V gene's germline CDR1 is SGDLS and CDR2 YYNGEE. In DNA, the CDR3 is TGTGCCAGCAGCGCCGCTCGGGCTAGCGGGAGTTTTGAGCAGTTCTTC. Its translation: CASSAARASGSFEQFF.

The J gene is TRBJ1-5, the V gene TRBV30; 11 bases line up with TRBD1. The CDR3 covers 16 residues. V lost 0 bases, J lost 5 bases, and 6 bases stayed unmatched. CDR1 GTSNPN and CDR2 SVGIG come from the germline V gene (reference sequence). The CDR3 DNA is TGTGCCTGGAGTGTGGGGACAGGGGGTGCAGATCAGCCCCAGCATTTT. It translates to CAWSVGTGGADQPQHF.

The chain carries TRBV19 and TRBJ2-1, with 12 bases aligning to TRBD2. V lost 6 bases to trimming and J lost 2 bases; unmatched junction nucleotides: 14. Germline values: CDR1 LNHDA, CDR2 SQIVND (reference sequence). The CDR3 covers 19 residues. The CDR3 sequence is CASRSVRTSGVAPYNEQFF. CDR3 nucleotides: TGTGCCAGTAGATCCGTTCGGACTAGCGGGGTCGCTCCCTACAATGAGCAGTTCTTC.

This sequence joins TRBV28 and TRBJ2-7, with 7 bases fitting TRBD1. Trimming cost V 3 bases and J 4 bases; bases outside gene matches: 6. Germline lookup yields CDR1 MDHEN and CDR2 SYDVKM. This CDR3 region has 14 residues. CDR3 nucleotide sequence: TGTGCCAGCAGTTTCGTGAGGGGGCAGTACGAGCAGTACTTC. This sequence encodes CASSFVRGQYEQYF.

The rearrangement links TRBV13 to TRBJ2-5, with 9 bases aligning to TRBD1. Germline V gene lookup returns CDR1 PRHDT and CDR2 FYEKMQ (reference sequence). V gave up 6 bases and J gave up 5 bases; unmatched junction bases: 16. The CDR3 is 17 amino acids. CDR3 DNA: TGTGCCAGCAGTCCGGAGGTCCCGGGACAGGGCTGGGAGACCCAGTACTTC. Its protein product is CASSPEVPGQGWETQYF.

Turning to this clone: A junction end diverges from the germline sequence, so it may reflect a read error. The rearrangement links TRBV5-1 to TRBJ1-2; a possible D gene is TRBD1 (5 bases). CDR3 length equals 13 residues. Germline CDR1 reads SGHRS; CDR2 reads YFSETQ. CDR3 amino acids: CASSPDSSYGYTF. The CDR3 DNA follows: TGCGCCAGCAGCCCTGACAGCTCCTATGGCTACACTTTC. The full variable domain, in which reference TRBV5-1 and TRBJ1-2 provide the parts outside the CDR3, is KAGVTQTPRYLIKTRGQQVTLSCSPISGHRSVSWYQQTPGQGLQFLFEYFSETQRNKGNFPGRFSGRQFSNSRSEMNVSTLELGDSALYLCASSPDSSYGYTFGSGTRLTVV.

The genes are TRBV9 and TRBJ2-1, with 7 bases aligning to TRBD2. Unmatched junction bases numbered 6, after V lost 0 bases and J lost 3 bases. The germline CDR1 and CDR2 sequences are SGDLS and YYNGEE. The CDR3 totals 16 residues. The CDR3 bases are TGTGCCAGCAGCGTAGATGAAGCGGGGATCTACAATGAGCAGTTCTTC. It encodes CASSVDEAGIYNEQFF.

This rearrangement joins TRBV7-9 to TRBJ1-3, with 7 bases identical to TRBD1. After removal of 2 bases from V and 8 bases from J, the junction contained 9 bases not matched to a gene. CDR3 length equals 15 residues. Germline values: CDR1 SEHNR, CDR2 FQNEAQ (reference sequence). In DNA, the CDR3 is TGTGCCAGCAGCTTACCCGGACAGGTTACAGACACCATATATTTT. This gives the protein CASSLPGQVTDTIYF. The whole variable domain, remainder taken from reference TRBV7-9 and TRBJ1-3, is DTGVSQNPRHKITKRGQNVTFRCDPISEHNRLYWYRQTLGQGPEFLTYFQNEAQLEKSRLLSDRFSAERPKGSFSTLEIQRTEQGDSAMYLCASSLPGQVTDTIYFGEGSWLTVV.

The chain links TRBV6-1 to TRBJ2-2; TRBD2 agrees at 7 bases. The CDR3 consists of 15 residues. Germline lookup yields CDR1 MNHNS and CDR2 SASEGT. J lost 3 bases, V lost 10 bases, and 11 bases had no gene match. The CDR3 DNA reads TGTGCCACAACGGTGGCGGGAGACCACACCGGGGAGCTGTTTTTT. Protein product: CATTVAGDHTGELFF.

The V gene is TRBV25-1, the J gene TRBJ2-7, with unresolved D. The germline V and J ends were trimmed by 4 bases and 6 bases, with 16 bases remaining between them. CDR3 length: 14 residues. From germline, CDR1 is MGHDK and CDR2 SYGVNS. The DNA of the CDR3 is TGTGCCAGCAGTGGTTCATTTGATGGCGGCGAGCAGTACTTC. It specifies CASSGSFDGGEQYF.

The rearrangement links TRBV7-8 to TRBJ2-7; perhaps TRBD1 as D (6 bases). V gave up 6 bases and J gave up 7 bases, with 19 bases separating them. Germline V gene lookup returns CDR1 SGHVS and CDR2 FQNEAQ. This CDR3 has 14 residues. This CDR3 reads CASSYRESIYEQYF. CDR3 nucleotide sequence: TGTGCCAGCAGTTACAGGGAGTCCATCTATGAGCAGTACTTC.

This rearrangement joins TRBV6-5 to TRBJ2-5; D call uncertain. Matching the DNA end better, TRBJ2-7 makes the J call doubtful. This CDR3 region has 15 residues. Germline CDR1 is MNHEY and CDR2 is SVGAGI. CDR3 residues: CASSYSSRGSYEQYF. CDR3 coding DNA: TGTGCCAGCAGTTACTCGTCGAGAGGCTCCTACGAGCAGTACTTC.

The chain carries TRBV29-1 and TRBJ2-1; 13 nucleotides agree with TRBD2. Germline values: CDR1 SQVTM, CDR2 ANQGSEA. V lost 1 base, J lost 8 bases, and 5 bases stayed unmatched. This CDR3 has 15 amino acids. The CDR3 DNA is TGCAGCGTTGAAGGGGGGACTAGCGGGATTGATGAGCAGTTCTTC. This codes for CSVEGGTSGIDEQFF.

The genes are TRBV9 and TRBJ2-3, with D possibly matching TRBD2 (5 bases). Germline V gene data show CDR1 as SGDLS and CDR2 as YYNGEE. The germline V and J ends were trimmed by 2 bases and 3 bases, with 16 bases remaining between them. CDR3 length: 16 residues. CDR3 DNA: TGTGCCAGCAGCGTCTCCGGGATGGGGAGTACAGATACGCAGTATTTT. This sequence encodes CASSVSGMGSTDTQYF.

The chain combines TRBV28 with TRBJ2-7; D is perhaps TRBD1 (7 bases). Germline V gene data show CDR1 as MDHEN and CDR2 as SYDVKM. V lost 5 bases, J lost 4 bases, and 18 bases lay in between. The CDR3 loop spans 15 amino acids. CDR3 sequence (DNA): TGTGCCAGCAGTCCCGGACAGGTCGGGGGATACGAGCAGTACTTC. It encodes CASSPGQVGGYEQYF.

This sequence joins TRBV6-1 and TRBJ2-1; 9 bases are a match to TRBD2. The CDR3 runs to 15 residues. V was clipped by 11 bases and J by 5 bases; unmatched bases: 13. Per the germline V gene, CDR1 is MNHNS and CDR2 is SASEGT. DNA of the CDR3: TGTGCCTCCCTGGGCGGGAGGGCCGAAGACAATGAGCAGTTCTTC. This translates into CASLGGRAEDNEQFF.

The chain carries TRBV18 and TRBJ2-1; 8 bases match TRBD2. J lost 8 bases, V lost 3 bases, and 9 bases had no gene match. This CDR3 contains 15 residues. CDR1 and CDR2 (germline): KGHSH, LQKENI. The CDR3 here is CASSPLAGGAYEQFF. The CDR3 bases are TGTGCCAGCTCACCCCTAGCGGGTGGGGCATATGAGCAGTTCTTC.

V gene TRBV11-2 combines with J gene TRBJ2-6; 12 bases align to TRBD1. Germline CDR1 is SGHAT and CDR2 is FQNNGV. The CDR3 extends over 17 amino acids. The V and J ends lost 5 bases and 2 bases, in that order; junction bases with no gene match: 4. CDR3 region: CASSPRDRGPGANVLTF. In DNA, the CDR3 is TGTGCCAGCAGCCCCCGGGACAGGGGGCCTGGGGCCAACGTCCTGACTTTC.

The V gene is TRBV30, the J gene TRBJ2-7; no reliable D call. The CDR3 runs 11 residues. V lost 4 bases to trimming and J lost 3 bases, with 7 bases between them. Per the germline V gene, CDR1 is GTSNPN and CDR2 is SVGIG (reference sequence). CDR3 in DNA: TGTGCCTGGACCTCGCGCTACGAGCAGTACTTC. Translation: CAWTSRYEQYF. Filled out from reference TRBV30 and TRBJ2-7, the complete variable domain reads SQTIHQWPATLVQPVGSPLSLECTVEGTSNPNLYWYRQAAGRGLQLLFYSVGIGQISSEVPQNLSASRPQDRQFILSSKKLLLSDSGFYLCAWTSRYEQYFGPGTRLTVT.

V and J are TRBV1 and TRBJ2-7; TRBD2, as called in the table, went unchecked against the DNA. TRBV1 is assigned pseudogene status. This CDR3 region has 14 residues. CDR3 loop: CTSSQRTSGYEQYF. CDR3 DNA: TGCACCAGCAGCCAAAGGACTAGCGGGTACGAGCAGTACTTC.

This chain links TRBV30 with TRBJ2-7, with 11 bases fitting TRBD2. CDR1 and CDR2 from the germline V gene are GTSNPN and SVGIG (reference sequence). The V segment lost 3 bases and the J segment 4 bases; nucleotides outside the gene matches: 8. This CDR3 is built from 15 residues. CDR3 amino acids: CAWSPLAGGVYEQYF. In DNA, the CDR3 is TGTGCCTGGAGCCCCCTAGCGGGAGGTGTGTACGAGCAGTACTTC.

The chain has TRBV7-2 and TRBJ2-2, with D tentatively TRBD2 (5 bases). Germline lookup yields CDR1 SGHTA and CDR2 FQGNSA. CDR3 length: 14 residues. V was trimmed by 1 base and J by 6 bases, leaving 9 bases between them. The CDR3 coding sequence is TGTGCCAGCAGCTTAGGCGGGTGGGCCGGGGAGCTGTTTTTT. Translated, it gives CASSLGGWAGELFF.